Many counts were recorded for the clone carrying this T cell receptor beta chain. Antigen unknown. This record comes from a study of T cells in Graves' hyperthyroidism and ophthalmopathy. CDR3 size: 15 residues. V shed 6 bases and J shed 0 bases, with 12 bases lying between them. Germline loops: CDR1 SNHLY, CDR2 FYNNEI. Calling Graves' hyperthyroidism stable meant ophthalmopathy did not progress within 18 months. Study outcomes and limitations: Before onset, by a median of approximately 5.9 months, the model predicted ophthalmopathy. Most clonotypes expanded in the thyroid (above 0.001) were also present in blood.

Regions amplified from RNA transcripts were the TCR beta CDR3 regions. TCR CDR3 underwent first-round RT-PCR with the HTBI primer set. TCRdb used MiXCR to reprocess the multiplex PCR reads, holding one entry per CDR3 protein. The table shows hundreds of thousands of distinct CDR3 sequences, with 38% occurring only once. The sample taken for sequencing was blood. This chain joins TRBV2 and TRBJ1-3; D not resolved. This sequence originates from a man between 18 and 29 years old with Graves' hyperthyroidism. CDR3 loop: CASSDTRSSGNTIYF. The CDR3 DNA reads TGTGCCAGCAGCGATACCCGATCCTCTGGAAACACCATATATTTT.